This passage covers 23 T cell receptor beta chains from one sample sequenced in a study of T cells after yellow fever vaccination (dated by TCRdb to between 2019 and 2020). The receptor library was made with 5' RACE. TCRdb lists the instrument as Illumina HiSeq 2500. TCRdb trimmed the raw reads at Q25, called clones with MiXCR and kept productive beta chains. Identical CDR3 proteins give one entry, which carries the most common genes and DNA. In all, the sample holds hundreds of thousands of distinct CDR3 sequences, and about 12% of those were seen once. Jointly, the top ten make up about 15% of the sample. The sample's treatment or condition label, in plain terms: live attenuated yellow fever vaccine strain. The sample was PBMCs, taken on the day of the yellow fever booster vaccination. The receptors were sampled from a man between 25 and 39 years old who received the YFV17D yellow fever vaccine.

The genes are TRBV7-2 and TRBJ2-1; possibly TRBD2 for D (6 bases). The CDR3 runs 13 residues. From germline, CDR1 is SGHTA and CDR2 FQGNSA. Trimming pared 5 bases from V and 10 bases from J, leaving 15 bases between. CDR3 coding DNA: TGTGCCAGCAGCCTGACCGGGACTGGCGAGCAGTTCTTC. It specifies CASSLTGTGEQFF.

In this sample, this clonotype turned up a few times. The chain couples TRBV7-2 to TRBJ2-5; TRBD2 matches 15 bases. This CDR3 spans 17 amino acids. CDR1 and CDR2 from the germline V gene are SGHTA and FQGNSA. The V segment lost 5 bases and the J segment 5 bases; nucleotides outside the gene matches: 9. CDR3 loop: CASSRGGLAGGGETQYF. The CDR3 DNA reads as TGTGCCAGCAGCCGCGGGGGACTAGCGGGAGGCGGGGAGACCCAGTACTTC.

The genes are TRBV20-1 and TRBJ2-3, with 12 bases lining up with TRBD2. The germline gives CDR1 DFQATT, CDR2 SNEGSKA (reference sequence). V was clipped by 2 bases and J by 2 bases; unmatched bases: 5. The CDR3 length is 16 residues. The CDR3 loop reads CSARRTSGVTTDTQYF. In DNA, the CDR3 is TGCAGTGCTAGACGGACTAGCGGGGTTACCACAGATACGCAGTATTTT.

This clonotype was seen only a few times. The chain recombines TRBV6-6 with TRBJ1-1; D not certain. The V gene lost 5 bases and the J gene lost 11 bases, with 18 bases spanning the gap. The CDR3 is 13 amino acids. Germline V gene sequence: CDR1 MNHNY, CDR2 SVGAGI (reference sequence). The CDR3: CASSESSELLAFF. For the CDR3, the DNA is TGTGCCAGCAGTGAATCATCGGAACTGCTGGCTTTCTTT.

This clonotype has only a few counts. The chain links TRBV7-9 to TRBJ1-1, with TRBD1 identical over 7 bases. Germline V gene data show CDR1 as SEHNR and CDR2 as FQNEAQ (reference sequence). Germline trimming cut 2 bases from V and 1 base from J; bases unmatched to any gene: 4. This CDR3 spans 15 amino acids. CDR3 residues: CASSLRDSSNTEAFF. The CDR3 DNA follows: TGTGCCAGCAGCTTACGGGACAGCTCGAACACTGAAGCTTTCTTT.

J is TRBJ1-1 and V is TRBV7-2; D remains unclear. The V gene lost 5 bases and the J gene lost 3 bases, with 13 bases spanning the gap. The germline V gene has CDR1 SGHTA and CDR2 FQGNSA. The CDR3 runs 14 residues. The CDR3 loop reads CASSPAGVYTEAFF. In DNA, the CDR3 is TGTGCCAGCAGCCCCGCCGGGGTATACACTGAAGCTTTCTTT.

This clonotype was counted between two and nine times. This chain connects TRBV11-2 to TRBJ2-2; D unresolved. This CDR3 has 15 residues. Trimming cost V 2 bases and J 0 bases, with 7 bases left between them. The germline CDR1 and CDR2 sequences are SGHAT and FQNNGV. Here the CDR3 DNA reads TGTGCCAGCAGCTTACAGTTAACGAACACCGGGGAGCTGTTTTTT. It translates to CASSLQLTNTGELFF.

This clonotype was detected a few times. This chain connects TRBV7-8 to TRBJ2-3; 7 nucleotides align to TRBD2. The CDR3 consists of 12 residues. From germline, CDR1 is SGHVS and CDR2 FQNEAQ. After removal of 5 bases from V and 6 bases from J, the junction contained 2 bases not matched to a gene. The CDR3 DNA follows: TGTGCCAGCAGCGCGGGGGTGGATACGCAGTATTTT. Protein: CASSAGVDTQYF. Complete variable domain (other parts from reference TRBV7-8 and TRBJ2-3): GAGVSQSPRYKVAKRGQDVALRCDPISGHVSLFWYQQALGQGPEFLTYFQNEAQLDKSGLPSDRFFAERPEGSVSTLKIQRTQQEDSAVYLCASSAGVDTQYFGPGTRLTVL.

This chain links TRBV29-1 with TRBJ2-3; a possible D gene is TRBD2 (6 bases). Trimming took 4 bases from V and 0 from J, leaving 11 bases between them. The CDR3 length is 14 residues. Looked up from germline, CDR1 is SQVTM and CDR2 is ANQGSEA. CDR3 DNA sequence: TGCAGCGTTGGGCTGCGGGACAGCACAGATACGCAGTATTTT. Protein sequence: CSVGLRDSTDTQYF.

The chain recombines TRBV4-3 with TRBJ1-1; 8 nucleotides line up with TRBD1. The CDR3 runs to 16 residues. The germline CDR1 and CDR2 sequences are LGHNA and YSLEER. Trimming at V came to 4 bases and at J to 6 bases, leaving 13 bases not matched to a gene. The CDR3 bases are TGCGCCAGCAGCCCAGAAGGCGGACAGGGTTTCGCTGAAGCTTTCTTT. Protein: CASSPEGGQGFAEAFF.

The rearrangement uses TRBV5-4 and TRBJ2-5; D call uncertain. The CDR3 is made up of 14 amino acids. Germline CDR1 and CDR2: SGHNT and YYREEE (reference sequence). V gave up 4 bases and J gave up 7 bases, with 17 bases separating them. The CDR3 DNA follows: TGTGCCAGCAGCCTCGAAGTGGGAATTGGGACCCAGTACTTC. This gives the protein CASSLEVGIGTQYF.

This chain links TRBV15 with TRBJ2-7, with 9 bases aligning to TRBD1. This CDR3 contains 16 residues. V was pared by 0 bases and J by 5 bases, with 8 bases of the junction left unmatched. CDR1 and CDR2 from the germline V gene are LNHNV and YYDKDF (reference sequence). The CDR3 DNA reads TGTGCCACCAGCAGAGATTATGGACAGGGGAGGAACGAGCAGTACTTC. Protein product: CATSRDYGQGRNEQYF.

The chain is built from TRBV9 and TRBJ2-3; D is perhaps TRBD2 (5 bases). Germline V gives CDR1 SGDLS, CDR2 YYNGEE. V was pared by 3 bases and J by 4 bases, with 18 bases between. This CDR3 has 16 residues. The chain's CDR3 is CASSARSAVGADTQYF. In DNA form, the CDR3 reads TGTGCCAGCAGCGCCCGCTCGGCAGTCGGGGCAGATACGCAGTATTTT. The full variable domain, with the rest looked up from reference TRBV9 and TRBJ2-3, is DSGVTQTPKHLITATGQRVTLRCSPRSGDLSVYWYQQSLDQGLQFLIQYYNGEERAKGNILERFSAQQFPDLHSELNLSSLELGDSALYFCASSARSAVGADTQYFGPGTRLTVL.

This clonotype was detected ten times or more. The chain recombines TRBV29-1 with TRBJ2-7; D could derive from TRBD1 or TRBD2 (5 bases each). The germline V and J ends were trimmed by 7 bases and 3 bases, with 16 bases remaining between them. Germline V lookup: CDR1 SQVTM, CDR2 ANQGSEA. The CDR3 has 13 amino acids. The CDR3 spells CSANVGGSYEQYF. CDR3 bases: TGCAGCGCCAACGTTGGGGGAAGCTACGAGCAGTACTTC.

The chain couples TRBV4-2 to TRBJ2-3, with 13 positions matching TRBD2. Germline V gene data show CDR1 as LGHNA and CDR2 as YNFKEQ. The CDR3 runs to 16 residues. The V segment lost 0 bases and the J segment 4 bases; nucleotides outside the gene matches: 1. The CDR3 is CASSQDGLAGADTQYF. In nucleotides, the CDR3 is TGTGCCAGCAGCCAAGACGGACTAGCGGGAGCAGATACGCAGTATTTT.

This clonotype has at least ten counts. An end of the junction does not agree with germline; a read error may underlie this. The V gene is TRBV28, the J gene TRBJ1-1, with 12 positions matching TRBD1. The CDR3 totals 11 residues. Germline V gene lookup returns CDR1 MDHEN and CDR2 SYDVKM. The CDR3 is CASVGGQGAFF. CDR3 in DNA: TGTGCCTCTGTGGGGGGACAGGGGGCCTTTTTT. Drawing the rest from reference TRBV28 and TRBJ1-1, the complete variable domain is DVKVTQSSRYLVKRTGEKVFLECVQDMDHENMFWYRQDPGLGLRLIYFSYDVKMKEKGDIPEGYSVSREKKERFSLILESASTNQTSMYLCASVGGQGAFFGQGTRLTVV.

V is TRBV20-1 and J is TRBJ2-1; D assignment may be TRBD1 or TRBD2 (6 bases each). The V end was cut by 1 base, the J end by 7 bases, with 11 bases between. The germline CDR1 and CDR2 sequences are DFQATT and SNEGSKA (reference sequence). CDR3 size: 13 residues. In nucleotides, the CDR3 is TGCAGTGCTAGAGTTAGGGGGGTGAATGAGCAGTTCTTC. Translating it yields CSARVRGVNEQFF.

This clonotype was counted only a few times. The chain couples TRBV6-1 to TRBJ2-5; 8 bases align to TRBD2. The length of the CDR3 is 14 residues. V lost 8 bases, J lost 5 bases, and 10 bases stayed unmatched. Germline lookup yields CDR1 MNHNS and CDR2 SASEGT. CDR3 protein: CASWSRAGDETQYF. Written as DNA, the CDR3 is TGTGCCAGCTGGTCCAGAGCGGGAGACGAGACCCAGTACTTC.

The sample holds a few counts of this clonotype. This rearrangement joins TRBV10-3 to TRBJ2-7; 8 bases are a match to TRBD2. The length of the CDR3 is 15 residues. Germline loops: CDR1 ENHRY, CDR2 SYGVKD. V trimming: 7 bases; J trimming: 4 bases; junction bases outside the gene matches: 12. In DNA, the CDR3 is TGTGCCATCAAAGCCATGAGCGGGAGTGGGTACGAGCAGTACTTC. It encodes CAIKAMSGSGYEQYF.

This rearrangement joins TRBV12-3 or TRBV12-4 to TRBJ1-1; a possible D gene is TRBD1 (6 bases). The CDR3 contains 16 residues. The V and J ends lost 6 bases and 0 bases respectively, with 17 bases between them. The CDR3 loop reads CASRGAGRSMNTEAFF. In DNA form, the CDR3 reads TGTGCCAGCAGGGGGGCAGGGAGATCGATGAACACTGAAGCTTTCTTT.

The rearrangement joins TRBV28 to TRBJ2-1; perhaps TRBD2 as D (7 bases). CDR3 length equals 16 residues. Germline V gene data show CDR1 as MDHEN and CDR2 as SYDVKM. The V gene lost 5 bases and the J gene lost 2 bases, with 16 bases spanning the gap. CDR3 sequence reads: CASSGYEGGTYNEQFF. The CDR3 DNA is TGTGCCAGCAGTGGCTACGAGGGGGGGACCTACAATGAGCAGTTCTTC.

This clonotype was seen many times. The rearrangement joins TRBV7-2 to TRBJ2-5; maybe TRBD1 (6 bases). The CDR3 contains 15 residues. With 5 bases removed from V and 4 bases from J, the gap between germline ends came to 17 bases. The germline CDR1 and CDR2 sequences are SGHTA and FQGNSA. As DNA, the CDR3 is TGTGCCAGCAGCCTGGTTGGCTCAGGGGCAGAGACCCAGTACTTC. Amino acids: CASSLVGSGAETQYF.

V and J are TRBV7-2 and TRBJ2-1; D gene uncertain. Trimming removed 5 bases at V and 0 bases at J, with 14 bases between. The germline gives CDR1 SGHTA, CDR2 FQGNSA. CDR3 length equals 16 residues. The CDR3 loop is CASSRFDLSSYNEQFF. The CDR3 DNA reads as TGTGCCAGCAGCCGCTTCGACCTAAGCTCCTACAATGAGCAGTTCTTC.